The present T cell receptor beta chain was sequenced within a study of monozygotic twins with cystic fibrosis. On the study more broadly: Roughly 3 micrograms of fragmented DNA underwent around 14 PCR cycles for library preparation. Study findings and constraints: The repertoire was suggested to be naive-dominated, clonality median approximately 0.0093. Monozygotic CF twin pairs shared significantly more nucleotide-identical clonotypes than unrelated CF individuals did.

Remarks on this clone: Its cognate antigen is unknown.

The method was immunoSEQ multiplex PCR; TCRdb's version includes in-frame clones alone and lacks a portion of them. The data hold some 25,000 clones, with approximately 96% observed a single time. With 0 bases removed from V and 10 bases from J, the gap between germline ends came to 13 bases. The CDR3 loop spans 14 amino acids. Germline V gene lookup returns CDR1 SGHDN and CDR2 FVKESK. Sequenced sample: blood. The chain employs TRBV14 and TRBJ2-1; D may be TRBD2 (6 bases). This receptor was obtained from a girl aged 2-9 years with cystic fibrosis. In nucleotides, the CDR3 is TGTGCCAGCAGCCAAGAGTCCGGGAGATACGAGCAGTTCTTC. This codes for CASSQESGRYEQFF.